Listed below are T cell receptor beta chains from one sample, sequenced in a study of shared clonotypes between healthy human individuals. Here immunoSEQ multiplex PCR was the method, and the copy in TCRdb shows in-frame clones only, minus some. The sample carries 2.3 million or so clones, approximately 95% recorded once. The sequencing sample was made of naive CD4+ T cells from PBMCs. The receptors come from a man aged 18 to 30 in good health. Some clones in this sample may be carry-over from other donors' samples. The CDR3 runs from the conserved cysteine through the conserved F or W. The D gene is left open where the match is weak. Some rows have no size entry. The others give once, few or many, or a class for an expanded clone.

length: 12
size: .
V: TRBV11-3
D: .
J: TRBJ2-7
DNA: TGTGCCAGCAGCTTTAAGTGGTACGAGCAGTACTTC
CDR3: CASSFKWYEQYF

length: 14
size: .
V: TRBV10-3
D: .
J: TRBJ1-1
DNA: TGTGCCATCTCTCGTCCGGGGAAGAACACTGAAGCTTTCTTT
CDR3: CAISRPGKNTEAFF

length: 16
size: .
V: TRBV6-1
D: .
J: TRBJ1-2
DNA: TGTGCCAGCAGTGAAATCCAAGCCGCTCGTAACTATGGCTACACCTTC
CDR3: CASSEIQAARNYGYTF

length: 14
size: .
V: TRBV5-1
D: .
J: TRBJ2-7
DNA: TGCGCCAGCAGCTTGGTCGTCAGTTCCTACGAGCAGTACTTC
CDR3: CASSLVVSSYEQYF

length: 14
size: .
V: TRBV27
D: .
J: TRBJ2-7
DNA: TGTGCCAGCAGTTTATCGCAGGGAGTAGGCGAGCAGTACTTC
CDR3: CASSLSQGVGEQYF

length: 15
size: .
V: TRBV11-3
D: TRBD2
J: TRBJ2-5
DNA: TGTGCCAGCAGCTTAGGGAACGGGAGGGCTGAGACCCAGTACTTC
CDR3: CASSLGNGRAETQYF

length: 14
size: .
V: TRBV19
D: .
J: TRBJ1-3
DNA: TGTGCCAGTAGTCCGCGGGGCTCTGGAAACACCATATATTTT
CDR3: CASSPRGSGNTIYF

length: 14
size: .
V: TRBV29-1
D: TRBD1
J: TRBJ1-2
DNA: TGCAGCGTTTCGACAGGGTCTATTAGATATGGCTACACCTTC
CDR3: CSVSTGSIRYGYTF

length: 14
size: .
V: TRBV18
D: .
J: TRBJ2-5
DNA: TGTGCCAGCTCACCACCTGGGTTGCAAGAGACCCAGTACTTC
CDR3: CASSPPGLQETQYF

length: 15
size: once
V: TRBV9
D: .
J: TRBJ2-3
DNA: TGTGCCAGCAGCGTAGGCCAGGGCCTGACAGATACGCAGTATTTT
CDR3: CASSVGQGLTDTQYF

length: 13
size: .
V: TRBV7-6
D: .
J: TRBJ2-5
DNA: TGTGCCAGCAGCTTAGCGTCCGGAGGGACCCAGTACTTC
CDR3: CASSLASGGTQYF

length: 14
size: .
V: TRBV6-6
D: .
J: TRBJ2-5
DNA: TGTGCCAGCAGTCTCTCAGGGGTCCAAGAGACCCAGTACTTC
CDR3: CASSLSGVQETQYF

length: 12
size: once
V: TRBV7-3
D: .
J: TRBJ2-3
DNA: TGTGCCAGCAGCTTTTCCCCAGATACGCAGTATTTT
CDR3: CASSFSPDTQYF

length: 15
size: .
V: TRBV9
D: .
J: TRBJ1-1
DNA: TGTGCCAGCAGCGTAGTGGACTCAGCAAACACTGAAGCTTTCTTT
CDR3: CASSVVDSANTEAFF

length: 14
size: .
V: TRBV4-1
D: TRBD1
J: TRBJ1-2
DNA: TGCGCCAGCAGTAGGACAGGGAGGGACTATGGCTACACCTTC
CDR3: CASSRTGRDYGYTF

length: 16
size: .
V: TRBV5-1
D: TRBD1
J: TRBJ2-7
DNA: TGCGCCAGCAGCTTAACCACAGGGGGAGCTCCGCGGGAGCAGTACTTC
CDR3: CASSLTTGGAPREQYF

length: 18
size: .
V: TRBV2
D: .
J: TRBJ1-2
DNA: TGTGCCAGCAGTGAAGGCCTCCGCTTGGGGGGGGGTTACTATGGCTACACCTTC
CDR3: CASSEGLRLGGGYYGYTF

length: 15
size: .
V: TRBV9
D: TRBD2
J: TRBJ2-1
DNA: TGTGCCAGCAGCGTAGCGAGCGGGGGCTACAATGAGCAGTTCTTC
CDR3: CASSVASGGYNEQFF

length: 14
size: .
V: TRBV9
D: .
J: TRBJ2-7
DNA: TGTGCCAGCAGCGTAGACCAGGGCACCTACGAGCAGTACTTC
CDR3: CASSVDQGTYEQYF

length: 19
size: .
V: TRBV15
D: TRBD1
J: TRBJ2-7
DNA: TGTGCCACCAGCCCCTTAAAGGGGACAGGGAACTTAATATCGGGGGAGCAGTACTTC
CDR3: CATSPLKGTGNLISGEQYF

length: 13
size: .
V: TRBV4-3
D: .
J: TRBJ2-2
DNA: TGCGCCAGCAGCCTGGACTACACCGGGGAGCTGTTTTTT
CDR3: CASSLDYTGELFF

length: 17
size: .
V: TRBV25-1
D: .
J: TRBJ1-3
DNA: TGTGCCAGCAGTGATTGGACCGCTACAAGCTCTGGAAACACCATATATTTT
CDR3: CASSDWTATSSGNTIYF

length: 13
size: .
V: TRBV18
D: .
J: TRBJ1-2
DNA: TGTGCCAGCTCACAGGGTCGGGAATATGGCTACACCTTC
CDR3: CASSQGREYGYTF

length: 16
size: .
V: TRBV7-3
D: .
J: TRBJ2-1
DNA: TGTGCCAGCAGCACCTACCCCGGGACCACCTACAATGAGCAGTTCTTC
CDR3: CASSTYPGTTYNEQFF

length: 15
size: .
V: TRBV4-2
D: TRBD2
J: TRBJ2-7
DNA: TGTGCCAGCAGCCAAGGGAATCGGGAGGCCGACGAGCAGTACTTC
CDR3: CASSQGNREADEQYF

length: 15
size: .
V: TRBV6-1
D: .
J: TRBJ2-1
DNA: TGTGCCAGCAGTGGCAGAAAGGAGTTCTACAATGAGCAGTTCTTC
CDR3: CASSGRKEFYNEQFF

length: 11
size: .
V: TRBV5-3
D: .
J: TRBJ2-1
DNA: TGTGCCAGAAGCGAGAATAGGAAGCAGTTCTTC
CDR3: CARSENRKQFF

length: 15
size: .
V: TRBV28
D: TRBD1
J: TRBJ2-1
DNA: TGTGCCAGCAGTCCGGGACAGGGTAACTACAATGAGCAGTTCTTC
CDR3: CASSPGQGNYNEQFF

length: 18
size: .
V: TRBV7-6
D: .
J: TRBJ2-7
DNA: TGTGCCAGCAGCTTAAGGGGGGCTAGCGGTTTAATCTCCTACGAGCAGTACTTC
CDR3: CASSLRGASGLISYEQYF

length: 16
size: .
V: TRBV15
D: TRBD2
J: TRBJ2-3
DNA: TGTGCCACCAGCAGAGATTTCGCGGGAGGGTCAAATACGCAGTATTTT
CDR3: CATSRDFAGGSNTQYF

length: 14
size: .
V: TRBV7-3
D: .
J: TRBJ2-1
DNA: TGTGCCAGCAGCTTATTGTCAGGAAGGGGCGAGCAGTTCTTC
CDR3: CASSLLSGRGEQFF

length: 13
size: .
V: TRBV30
D: .
J: TRBJ1-6
DNA: TGTGCCTGGAAGCCGGGACCTAATTCACCCCTCCACTTT
CDR3: CAWKPGPNSPLHF